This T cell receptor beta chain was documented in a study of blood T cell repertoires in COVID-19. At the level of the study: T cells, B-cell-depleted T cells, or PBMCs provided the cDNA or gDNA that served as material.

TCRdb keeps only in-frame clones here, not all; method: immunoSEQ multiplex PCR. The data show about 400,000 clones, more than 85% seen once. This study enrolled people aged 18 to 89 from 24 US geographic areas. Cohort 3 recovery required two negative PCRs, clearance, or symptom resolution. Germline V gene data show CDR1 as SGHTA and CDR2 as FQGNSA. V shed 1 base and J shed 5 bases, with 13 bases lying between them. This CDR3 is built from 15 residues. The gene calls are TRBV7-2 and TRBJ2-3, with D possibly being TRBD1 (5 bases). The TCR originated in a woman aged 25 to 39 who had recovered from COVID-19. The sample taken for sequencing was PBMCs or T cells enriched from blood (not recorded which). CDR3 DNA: TGTGCCAGCAGCTTAGACGCCTTAAGGGGAGATACGCAGTATTTT. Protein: CASSLDALRGDTQYF.